This T cell receptor beta chain was documented in a study of cytomegalovirus exposure and HLA in healthy donors. PCR primers comprised 60 Vbeta and 13 Jbeta primers. Measured with immunoSEQ multiplex PCR; TCRdb has only the in-frame clones, and not every one. Found here are about 170,000 clones, around 73% of them singletons; the top ten hold about 5.4%. CDR3 size: 16 residues. The V and J ends lost 5 bases and 0 bases, in that order; junction bases with no gene match: 6. CDR1 is SGHAT and CDR2 is FQNNGV in the germline V gene. General study findings and limits: An observed cluster of highly shared sequence variants was recorded as a likely sequencing artifact. The authors listed 164 TCR beta chains as cytomegalovirus-associated. Per published accounts, TCR beta sequences correctly predicted the HLA-A and HLA-B alleles of most subjects.

Remarks on this clone: Its specificity is not known.

The origin of this receptor is a woman aged 18-29 years in good health and CMV-seropositive. Sequences were obtained from PBMCs. V gene TRBV11-2 combines with J gene TRBJ2-2; 7 bases match TRBD1. The CDR3 bases are TGTGCCAGCAGCCTCACCGGGACAGCGAACACCGGGGAGCTGTTTTTT. It yields the protein CASSLTGTANTGELFF.